The next 13 T cell receptor gamma chains were all read from a single sample in a study of Vδ1+ human thymocytes. Findings and caveats of the study: Thymic TRG and TRD repertoires appeared highly polyclonal.

Extracted RNA was reverse transcribed into cDNA. The CDR3 regions were amplified by multiplex PCR from V-gene primers to a constant-region primer. TCRdb fed the multiplex PCR reads into CATT to redo clone calling. The sample holds tens of thousands of gamma-chain clones, over 15% seen once. What these receptors recognize is not known. Sequencing was carried out using Vdelta1+ gamma-delta thymocytes from the thymus. Stated subset: FACS-sorted CD3+ TCRalphabeta- TCRVdelta1+ TCRVdelta2- thymocytes. The receptor set was obtained from a boy under two years old who had congenital heart surgery.

The chain combines TRGV9 with TRGJ1 or TRGJ2. The germline gives CDR1 GITISATS, CDR2 ISYDGTV (reference sequence). V lost 6 bases to trimming and J lost 10 bases; unmatched junction nucleotides: 12. The CDR3 is 12 amino acids. The CDR3 region has the DNA TGTGCCTTGTGGCAGGGCGGGGGGAAGAAACTCTTT. It specifies CALWQGGGKKLF.

This clone was counted between two and nine times. Other DNA sequences in the same sample also yield this CDR3. The rearrangement links TRGV4 to TRGJP2. V was clipped by 5 bases and J by 0 bases; unmatched bases: 6. The CDR3 contains 15 residues. Germline assignment: CDR1 EGSTGY and CDR2 YDSYTSSV. CDR3 protein: CATWGLYSSDWIKTF. For the CDR3, the DNA is TGTGCCACCTGGGGATTATATAGTAGTGATTGGATCAAGACGTTT.

This clone came up once. The chain recombines TRGV3 with TRGJP1. Germline values: CDR1 VTNTFY, CDR2 YDVSTARD (reference sequence). The V segment lost 2 bases and the J segment 4 bases; nucleotides outside the gene matches: 7. This CDR3 comprises 15 residues. The CDR3 loop reads CATWDTRLTGWFKIF. The DNA of the CDR3 is TGTGCCACCTGGGACACTCGACTCACTGGTTGGTTCAAGATATTT.

The chain couples TRGV4 to TRGJ1 or TRGJ2. The V and J ends lost 4 bases and 12 bases, in that order; junction bases with no gene match: 15. This CDR3 has 13 amino acids. Germline lookup yields CDR1 EGSTGY and CDR2 YDSYTSSV. The CDR3 protein is CATWESWATGKLF. The CDR3 nucleotides read TGTGCCACCTGGGAATCTTGGGCCACCGGGAAACTCTTT.

This rearrangement joins TRGV2 to TRGJP2. J lost 9 bases, V lost 0 bases, and 10 bases had no gene match. The length of the CDR3 is 15 residues. Germline CDR1 and CDR2: EGSNGY and YDSYNSKV. Here the CDR3 reads CATWDGPNPYWIKTF. The CDR3 DNA reads as TGTGCCACCTGGGACGGGCCAAATCCCTATTGGATCAAGACGTTT.

About this clone: An end of the junction differs from the germline gene, which may be a read error. The chain carries TRGV4 and TRGJP1. Germline values: CDR1 EGSTGY, CDR2 YDSYTSSV. The CDR3 contains 14 residues. CDR3 bases: TGTGCCACCTGGGATGGGACCACTGGTTGGCTCAAGATATTT. This translates into CATWDGTTGWLKIF.

As regards this clone: A much larger clone differs by one base, so this may be a read error. The chain joins TRGV2 to TRGJ1 or TRGJ2. V lost 3 bases and J lost 6; bases outside the gene matches: 8. The CDR3 contains 13 residues. Germline lookup yields CDR1 EGSNGY and CDR2 YDSYNSKV. In DNA form, the CDR3 reads TGTGCCACCTGGGACAGGCCTCTTTATAAGAAACTCTTT. This sequence encodes CATWDRPLYKKLF.

On this clone: Other DNA sequences in the same sample also yield this CDR3. This rearrangement joins TRGV9 to TRGJ1 or TRGJ2. The V segment lost 3 bases and the J segment 3 bases; nucleotides outside the gene matches: 5. The CDR3 length is 13 residues. Germline V gene lookup returns CDR1 GITISATS and CDR2 ISYDGTV (reference sequence). The CDR3 here is CALWEPRYYKKLF. DNA for the CDR3: TGTGCCTTGTGGGAGCCCCGTTATTATAAGAAACTCTTT.

The gene calls are TRGV5 and TRGJ1 or TRGJ2. The CDR3 runs 16 residues. With V trimmed by 0 bases and J by 2 bases, 10 bases remained unmatched. Germline CDR1 is VINAFY and CDR2 is YDVSNSKD. The CDR3 reads CATWDRHNEDYYKKLF. The CDR3 coding sequence is TGTGCCACCTGGGACAGGCATAATGAGGATTATTATAAGAAACTCTTT.

This clone was seen a handful of times. Other DNA sequences in the same sample also yield this CDR3. The chain joins TRGV4 to TRGJ1 or TRGJ2. The CDR3 spans 13 residues. The germline gives CDR1 EGSTGY, CDR2 YDSYTSSV. V shed 3 bases, J shed 4 bases, and the junction held 6 bases outside the gene matches. The CDR3 here is CATWDRSYYKKLF. In DNA, the CDR3 is TGTGCCACCTGGGATCGCAGCTATTATAAGAAACTCTTT.

This clone was seen a few times. Other DNA variants within this sample encode the same CDR3. The chain has TRGV9 and TRGJ1 or TRGJ2. The CDR3 has 12 amino acids. The germline CDR1 and CDR2 sequences are GITISATS and ISYDGTV (reference sequence). Trimming at V came to 1 base and at J to 9 bases, leaving 6 bases not matched to a gene. CDR3 nucleotides: TGTGCCTTGTGGGAGGTCCGCGGTAAGAAACTCTTT. This gives the protein CALWEVRGKKLF.

As for this clone: The identical CDR3 is also encoded by other nucleotide sequences in the sample. The chain employs TRGV5 and TRGJ1 or TRGJ2. The CDR3 loop spans 14 amino acids. The junction had 6 bases not matched to a gene; V was cut back by 0 bases and J by 4 bases. From germline, CDR1 is VINAFY and CDR2 YDVSNSKD. The CDR3 DNA reads TGTGCCACCTGGGACAGGCCCCTATATTATAAGAAACTCTTT. It specifies CATWDRPLYYKKLF.

The chain employs TRGV5 and TRGJ1 or TRGJ2. This CDR3 has 14 residues. After removal of 0 bases from V and 8 bases from J, the junction contained 10 bases not matched to a gene. Per germline, CDR1 VINAFY and CDR2 YDVSNSKD. CDR3 DNA: TGTGCCACCTGGGACAGGCCCGCGCCCCATAAGAAACTCTTT. Residues: CATWDRPAPHKKLF.